This TCR beta chain was recorded in a study of shared clonotypes between healthy human individuals. Per germline, CDR1 SGHTA and CDR2 FQGNSA. V was shortened by 2 bases and J by 12 bases, with 11 bases between the two germline ends. The CDR3 runs to 12 residues. Some clones are missing from TCRdb's copy, which holds only in-frame ones; the method was immunoSEQ multiplex PCR. The repertoire holds under 600,000 clones, with 90% to 96% as singletons. Sequenced material: naive CD4+ T cells sorted from blood. Sample subset: CD45RA+ positively selected. The chain is built from TRBV7-2 and TRBJ2-1; D gene unclear. The TCR was taken from a woman under 40 in good health. The CDR3 DNA follows: TGTGCCAGCAGCTTAAGGAGCGTGTGGCAGTTCTTC. Its translation: CASSLRSVWQFF.